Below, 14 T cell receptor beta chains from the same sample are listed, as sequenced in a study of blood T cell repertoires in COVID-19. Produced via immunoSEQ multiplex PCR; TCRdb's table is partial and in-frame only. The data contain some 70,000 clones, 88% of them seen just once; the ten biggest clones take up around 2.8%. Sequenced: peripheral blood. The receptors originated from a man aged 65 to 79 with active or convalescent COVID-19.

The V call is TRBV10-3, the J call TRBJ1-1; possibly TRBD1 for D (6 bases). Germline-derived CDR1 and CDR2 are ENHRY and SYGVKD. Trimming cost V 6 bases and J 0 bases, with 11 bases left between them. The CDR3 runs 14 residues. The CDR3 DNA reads TGTGCCATCAGCGTGGACAGAGTGAACACTGAAGCTTTCTTT. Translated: CAISVDRVNTEAFF.

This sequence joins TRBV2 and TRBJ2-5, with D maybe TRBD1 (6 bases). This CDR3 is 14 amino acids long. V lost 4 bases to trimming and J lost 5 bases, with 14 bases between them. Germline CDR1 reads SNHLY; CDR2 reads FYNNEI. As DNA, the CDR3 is TGTGCCAGCAGTGTAGGACCGAGGGGGGAGACCCAGTACTTC. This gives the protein CASSVGPRGETQYF.

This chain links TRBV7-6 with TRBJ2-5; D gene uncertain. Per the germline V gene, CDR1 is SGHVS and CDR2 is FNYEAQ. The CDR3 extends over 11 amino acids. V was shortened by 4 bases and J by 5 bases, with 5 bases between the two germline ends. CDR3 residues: CASSSRETQYF. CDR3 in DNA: TGTGCCAGCAGCTCACGGGAGACCCAGTACTTC. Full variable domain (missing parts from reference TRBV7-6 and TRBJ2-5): GAGVSQSPRYKVTKRGQDVALRCDPISGHVSLYWYRQALGQGPEFLTYFNYEAQQDKSGLPNDRFSAERPEGSISTLTIQRTEQRDSAMYRCASSSRETQYFGPGTRLLVL.

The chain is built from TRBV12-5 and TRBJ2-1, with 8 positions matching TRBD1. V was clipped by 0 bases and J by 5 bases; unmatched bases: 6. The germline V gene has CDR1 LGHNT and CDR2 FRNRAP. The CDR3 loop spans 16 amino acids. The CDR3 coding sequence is TGTGCTAGTGGTTTGGTACTACAGGGGGTACACAATGAGCAGTTCTTC. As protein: CASGLVLQGVHNEQFF.

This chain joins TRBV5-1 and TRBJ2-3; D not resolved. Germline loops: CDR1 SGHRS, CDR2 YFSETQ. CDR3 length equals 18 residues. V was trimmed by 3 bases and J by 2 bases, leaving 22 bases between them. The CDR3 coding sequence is TGCGCCAGCAGCTCCCTTACGGAGCGCCGTCTCGTCACAGATACGCAGTATTTT. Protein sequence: CASSSLTERRLVTDTQYF.

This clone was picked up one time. CDR3 sequence reads: CASSSRTSGVYNEQFF. As DNA, the CDR3 is TGCGCCAGCAGCTCCCGCACTAGCGGGGTCTACAATGAGCAGTTCTTC. This chain uses TRBV5-1 with TRBJ2-1; 10 bases map to TRBD2. There are 16 residues in the CDR3. In germline, CDR1 is SGHRS, CDR2 YFSETQ. V shed 3 bases, J shed 3 bases, and the junction held 6 bases outside the gene matches.

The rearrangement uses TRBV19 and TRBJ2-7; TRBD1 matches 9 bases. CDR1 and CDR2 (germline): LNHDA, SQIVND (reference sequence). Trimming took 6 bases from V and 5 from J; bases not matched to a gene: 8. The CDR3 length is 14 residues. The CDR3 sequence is CASRGQGRANEQYF. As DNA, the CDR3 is TGTGCCAGTAGGGGACAGGGAAGGGCTAACGAGCAGTACTTC.

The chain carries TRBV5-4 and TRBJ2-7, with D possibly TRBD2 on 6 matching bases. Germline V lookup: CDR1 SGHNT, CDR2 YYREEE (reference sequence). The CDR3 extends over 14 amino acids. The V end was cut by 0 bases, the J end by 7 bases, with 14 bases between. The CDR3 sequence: CASSLGGGWLEQYF. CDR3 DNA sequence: TGTGCCAGCAGCTTGGGAGGAGGGTGGTTGGAGCAGTACTTC.

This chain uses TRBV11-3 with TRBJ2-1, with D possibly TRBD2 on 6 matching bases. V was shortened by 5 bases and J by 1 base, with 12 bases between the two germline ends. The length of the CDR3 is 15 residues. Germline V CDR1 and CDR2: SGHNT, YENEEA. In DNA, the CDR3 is TGTGCCAGCAGCCGTAGCGGTTTTTCCTACAATGAGCAGTTCTTC. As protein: CASSRSGFSYNEQFF.

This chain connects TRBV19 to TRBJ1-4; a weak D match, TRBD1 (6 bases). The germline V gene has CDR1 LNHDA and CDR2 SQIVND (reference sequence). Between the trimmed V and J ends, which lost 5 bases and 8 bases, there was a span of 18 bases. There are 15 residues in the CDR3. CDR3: CASSPRGGHREKLFF. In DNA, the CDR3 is TGTGCCAGTAGTCCGAGGGGGGGGCATCGAGAAAAACTGTTTTTT.

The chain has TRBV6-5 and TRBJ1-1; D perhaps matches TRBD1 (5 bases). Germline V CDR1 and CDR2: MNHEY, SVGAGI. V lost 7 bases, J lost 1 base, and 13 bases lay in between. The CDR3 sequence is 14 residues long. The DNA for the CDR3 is TGTGCCAGCAATTGGGGGGACCCGAACACTGAAGCTTTCTTT. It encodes CASNWGDPNTEAFF.

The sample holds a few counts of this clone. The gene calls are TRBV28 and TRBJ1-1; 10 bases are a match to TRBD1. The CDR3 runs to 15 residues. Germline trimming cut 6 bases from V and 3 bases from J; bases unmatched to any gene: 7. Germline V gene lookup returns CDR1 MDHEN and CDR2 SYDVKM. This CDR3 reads CASSGPGQGYTEAFF. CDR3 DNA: TGTGCCAGCAGCGGACCGGGACAGGGGTACACTGAAGCTTTCTTT.

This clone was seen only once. The CDR3 sequence is CASSFHGTGGYNEQFF. In DNA form, the CDR3 reads TGTGCCAGCAGTTTCCACGGGACAGGAGGCTACAATGAGCAGTTCTTC. The V gene is TRBV27, the J gene TRBJ2-1, with 8 bases identical to TRBD1. CDR1 is MNHEY, CDR2 SMNVEV, per germline (reference sequence). Trimming took 3 bases from V and 3 from J; bases not matched to a gene: 7. This CDR3 has 16 residues.

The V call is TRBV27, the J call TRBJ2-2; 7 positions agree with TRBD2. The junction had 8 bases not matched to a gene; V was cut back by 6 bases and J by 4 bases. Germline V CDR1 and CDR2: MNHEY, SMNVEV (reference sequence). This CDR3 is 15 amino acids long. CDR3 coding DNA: TGTGCCAGCAGCCAACGGCGGGGGAGCACCGGGGAGCTGTTTTTT. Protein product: CASSQRRGSTGELFF.